These 3 T cell receptor beta chains were sequenced from one sample in a study of Ad26.COV2.S vaccination and SARS-CoV-2 variants. Treatment meaning: over 15 received Ad26.COV2.S at low or high dose, single or two shots; several received placebo; per-sample allocation not given. Following the first vaccine or placebo injection, samples were taken on day 63. Libraries were prepared by immunoSEQ multiplex PCR; TCRdb keeps only in-frame clonotypes and omits some of them. The table lists roughly 390,000 clones, around nine tenths of them singletons. Material: peripheral blood, obtained in a trial of Ad26.COV2.S vaccine versus placebo. Receptors originate from a person aged 18-60 years who received the Ad26.COV2.S COVID-19 vaccine or a placebo.

Note on this clone: The same CDR3 arises from other DNA sequences in this sample as well. The rearrangement joins TRBV6-5 to TRBJ1-2, with 8 bases that match TRBD1. Germline-derived CDR1 and CDR2 are MNHEY and SVGAGI. Trimming at V came to 0 bases and at J to 1 base, leaving 1 base not matched to a gene. The CDR3 covers 15 residues. The CDR3 reads CASSYSTGGNYGYTF. CDR3 sequence (DNA): TGTGCCAGCAGTTACTCTACAGGGGGTAACTATGGCTACACCTTC.

This sequence joins TRBV5-6 and TRBJ1-3, with D uncertain. V gave up 1 base and J gave up 0 bases, with 20 bases separating them. Germline assignment: CDR1 SGHDT and CDR2 YYEEEE. The CDR3 has 19 amino acids. The CDR3, as DNA: TGTGCCAGCAGCTTGTCCACCTGGACGACTACATTCTCTGGAAACACCATATATTTT. Residues: CASSLSTWTTTFSGNTIYF.

V is TRBV5-5 and J is TRBJ2-1; the D is unclear. CDR1 SGHKS and CDR2 YYEKEE come from the germline V gene (reference sequence). Trimming left V 4 bases short and J 11 bases short, with 10 bases between. The CDR3 covers 11 residues. The CDR3 spells CASSAQIQQFF. CDR3 nucleotide sequence: TGTGCCAGCAGCGCCCAGATCCAGCAGTTCTTC.